The TCR beta chain under discussion was sequenced for a study of control samples from healthy donors and cancer patients. Germline CDR1 and CDR2: SGHVS and FQNEAQ. This CDR3 is 12 amino acids long. The V and J ends lost 5 bases and 14 bases respectively, with 13 bases between them. Method: immunoSEQ multiplex PCR; TCRdb's copy keeps in-frame clones and lacks some. Among around 95,000 clones, roughly 87% were seen once, and the ten largest hold 18%. The TCR comes from a woman between 50 and 59 years old in good health. The chain is built from TRBV7-8 and TRBJ1-6; D is undetermined. Material for sequencing was blood. Here the CDR3 DNA reads TGTGCCAGCAGCCGTGAGGATTCGACCCTCCACTTT. As protein: CASSREDSTLHF.